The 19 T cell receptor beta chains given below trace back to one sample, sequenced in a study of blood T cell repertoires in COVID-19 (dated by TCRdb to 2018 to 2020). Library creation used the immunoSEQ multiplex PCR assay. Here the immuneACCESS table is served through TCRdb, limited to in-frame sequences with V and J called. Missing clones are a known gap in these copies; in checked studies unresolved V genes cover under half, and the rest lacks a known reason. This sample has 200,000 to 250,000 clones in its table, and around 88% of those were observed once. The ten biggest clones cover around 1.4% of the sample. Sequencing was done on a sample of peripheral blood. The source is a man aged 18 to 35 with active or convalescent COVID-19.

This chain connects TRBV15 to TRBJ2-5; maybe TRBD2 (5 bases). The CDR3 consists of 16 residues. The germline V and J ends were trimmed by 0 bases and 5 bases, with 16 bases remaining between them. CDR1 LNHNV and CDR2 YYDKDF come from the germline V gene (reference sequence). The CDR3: CATSREGTVASETQYF. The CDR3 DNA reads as TGTGCCACCAGCAGAGAAGGTACGGTGGCTAGCGAGACCCAGTACTTC.

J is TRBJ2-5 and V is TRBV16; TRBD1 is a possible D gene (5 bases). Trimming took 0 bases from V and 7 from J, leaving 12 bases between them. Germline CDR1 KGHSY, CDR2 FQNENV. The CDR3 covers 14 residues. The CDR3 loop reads CASSQSSSQGTQYF. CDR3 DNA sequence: TGTGCCAGCAGCCAATCGTCATCTCAGGGGACCCAGTACTTC.

CDR3 coding DNA: TGTGCCATCAGTGAGTCTATGGGGCTGAACACTGAAGCTTTCTTT. Protein product: CAISESMGLNTEAFF. The gene calls are TRBV10-3 and TRBJ1-1; D is possibly TRBD1 (5 bases). CDR1 ENHRY and CDR2 SYGVKD come from the germline V gene. The CDR3 extends over 15 amino acids. V was cut by 0 bases and J by 0 bases, with 8 bases left in between.

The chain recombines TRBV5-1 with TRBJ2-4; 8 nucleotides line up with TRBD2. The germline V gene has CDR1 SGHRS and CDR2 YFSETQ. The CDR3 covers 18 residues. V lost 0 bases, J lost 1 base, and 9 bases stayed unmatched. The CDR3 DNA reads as TGCGCCAGCAGCTTGGGATGGGGCGGGGGGAAGGCCAAAAACATTCAGTACTTC. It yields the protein CASSLGWGGGKAKNIQYF.

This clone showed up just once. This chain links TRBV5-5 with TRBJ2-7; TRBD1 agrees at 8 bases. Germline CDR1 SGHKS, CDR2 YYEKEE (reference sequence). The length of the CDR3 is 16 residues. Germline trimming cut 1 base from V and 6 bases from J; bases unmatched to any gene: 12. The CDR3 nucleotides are TGTGCCAGCAGCTTGAGGGCTACAGGGGGAACGCGCGAGCAGTACTTC. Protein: CASSLRATGGTREQYF.

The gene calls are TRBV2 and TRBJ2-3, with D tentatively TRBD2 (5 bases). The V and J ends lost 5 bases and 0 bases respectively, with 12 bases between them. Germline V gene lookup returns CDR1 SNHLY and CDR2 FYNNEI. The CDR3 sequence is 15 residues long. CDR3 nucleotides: TGTGCCAGCAGTTCGGGGAGCGGTAGCACAGATACGCAGTATTTT. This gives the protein CASSSGSGSTDTQYF.

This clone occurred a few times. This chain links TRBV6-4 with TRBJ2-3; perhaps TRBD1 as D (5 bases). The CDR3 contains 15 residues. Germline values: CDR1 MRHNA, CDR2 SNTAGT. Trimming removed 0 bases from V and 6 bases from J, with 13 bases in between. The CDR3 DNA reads TGTGCCAGCAGTGACTCTGGCACATCAGGGGATACGCAGTATTTT. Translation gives CASSDSGTSGDTQYF.

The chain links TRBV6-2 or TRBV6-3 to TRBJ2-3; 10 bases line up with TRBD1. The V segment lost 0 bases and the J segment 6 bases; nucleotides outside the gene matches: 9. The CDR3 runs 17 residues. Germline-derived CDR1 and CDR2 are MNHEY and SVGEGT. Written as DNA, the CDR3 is TGTGCCAGCAGTTACTCCCCGGGACAGGGGCCGTATGATACGCAGTATTTT. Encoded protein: CASSYSPGQGPYDTQYF.

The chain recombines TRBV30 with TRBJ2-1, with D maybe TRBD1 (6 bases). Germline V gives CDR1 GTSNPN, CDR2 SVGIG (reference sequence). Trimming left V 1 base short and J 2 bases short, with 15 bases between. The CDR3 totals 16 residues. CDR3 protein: CAWSAGTLSTYNEQFF. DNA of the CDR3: TGTGCCTGGAGTGCCGGGACACTCTCCACCTACAATGAGCAGTTCTTC. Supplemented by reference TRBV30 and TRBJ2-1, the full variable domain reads SQTIHQWPATLVQPVGSPLSLECTVEGTSNPNLYWYRQAAGRGLQLLFYSVGIGQISSEVPQNLSASRPQDRQFILSSKKLLLSDSGFYLCAWSAGTLSTYNEQFFGPGTRLTVL.

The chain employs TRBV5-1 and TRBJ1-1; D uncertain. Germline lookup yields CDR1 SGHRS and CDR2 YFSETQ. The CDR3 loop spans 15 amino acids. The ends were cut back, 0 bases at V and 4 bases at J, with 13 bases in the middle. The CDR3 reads CASSLGQAATTEAFF. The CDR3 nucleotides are TGCGCCAGCAGCTTGGGGCAGGCCGCGACCACTGAAGCTTTCTTT.

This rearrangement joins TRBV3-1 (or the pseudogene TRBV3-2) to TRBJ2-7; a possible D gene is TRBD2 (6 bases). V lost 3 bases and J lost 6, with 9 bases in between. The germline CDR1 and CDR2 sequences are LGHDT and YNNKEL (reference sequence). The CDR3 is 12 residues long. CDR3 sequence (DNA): TGTGCCAGCAGCCAGACTAGGCTCGAGCAGTACTTC. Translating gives CASSQTRLEQYF.

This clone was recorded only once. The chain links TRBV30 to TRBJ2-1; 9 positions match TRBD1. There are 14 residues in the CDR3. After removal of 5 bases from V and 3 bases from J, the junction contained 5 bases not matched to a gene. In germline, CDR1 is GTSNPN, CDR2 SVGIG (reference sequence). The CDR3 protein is CAWGQGNSYNEQFF. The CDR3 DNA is TGTGCCTGGGGACAGGGGAATAGCTACAATGAGCAGTTCTTC.

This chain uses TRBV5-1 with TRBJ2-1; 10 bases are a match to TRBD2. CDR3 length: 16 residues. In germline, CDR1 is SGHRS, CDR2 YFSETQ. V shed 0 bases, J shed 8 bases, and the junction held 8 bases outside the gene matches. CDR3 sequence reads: CASSLGSSGSGYEQFF. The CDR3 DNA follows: TGCGCCAGCAGCTTGGGTTCTAGCGGGAGTGGCTATGAGCAGTTCTTC.

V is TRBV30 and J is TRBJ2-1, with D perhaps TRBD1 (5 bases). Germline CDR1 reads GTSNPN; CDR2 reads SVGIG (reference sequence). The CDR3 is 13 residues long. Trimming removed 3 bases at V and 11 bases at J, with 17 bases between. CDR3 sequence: CAWSEGQGGKQFF. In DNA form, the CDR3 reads TGTGCCTGGAGCGAAGGCCAGGGTGGCAAGCAGTTCTTC.

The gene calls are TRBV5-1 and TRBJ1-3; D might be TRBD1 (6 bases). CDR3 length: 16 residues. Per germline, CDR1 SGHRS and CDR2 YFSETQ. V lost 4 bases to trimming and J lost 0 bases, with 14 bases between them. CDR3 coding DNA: TGCGCCAGCAGCCCGCTGGACAGAACCTCTGGAAACACCATATATTTT. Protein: CASSPLDRTSGNTIYF.

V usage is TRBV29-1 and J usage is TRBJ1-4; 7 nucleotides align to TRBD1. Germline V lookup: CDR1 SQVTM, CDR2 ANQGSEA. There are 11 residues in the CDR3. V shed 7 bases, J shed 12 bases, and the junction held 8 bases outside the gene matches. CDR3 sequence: CSGRFQGELFF. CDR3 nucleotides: TGCAGCGGACGGTTCCAGGGGGAACTGTTTTTT.

CDR3 region: CASSPRERKPYEQYF. Here the CDR3 DNA reads TGTGCCAGCTCACCCCGGGAGCGGAAACCCTACGAGCAGTACTTC. V usage is TRBV18 and J usage is TRBJ2-7, with D possibly TRBD2 on 6 matching bases. The CDR3 is 15 residues long. Germline values: CDR1 KGHSH, CDR2 LQKENI. The V end lost 3 bases, the J end lost 2 bases, and 14 bases lay between the germline ends.

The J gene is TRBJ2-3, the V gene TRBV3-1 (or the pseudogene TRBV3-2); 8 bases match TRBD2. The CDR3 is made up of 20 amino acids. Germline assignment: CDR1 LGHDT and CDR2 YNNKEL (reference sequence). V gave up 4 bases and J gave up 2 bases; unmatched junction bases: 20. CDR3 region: CASSLEPLAGTQPTTDTQYF. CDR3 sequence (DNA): TGTGCCAGCAGCCTCGAGCCCTTAGCGGGGACCCAGCCAACCACAGATACGCAGTATTTT.

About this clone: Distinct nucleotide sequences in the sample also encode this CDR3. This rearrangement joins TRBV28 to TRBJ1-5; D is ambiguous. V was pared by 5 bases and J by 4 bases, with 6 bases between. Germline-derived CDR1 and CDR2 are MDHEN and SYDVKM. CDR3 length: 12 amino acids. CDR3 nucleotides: TGTGCCAGCAGTCTCCTTAATCAGCCCCAGCATTTT. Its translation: CASSLLNQPQHF.